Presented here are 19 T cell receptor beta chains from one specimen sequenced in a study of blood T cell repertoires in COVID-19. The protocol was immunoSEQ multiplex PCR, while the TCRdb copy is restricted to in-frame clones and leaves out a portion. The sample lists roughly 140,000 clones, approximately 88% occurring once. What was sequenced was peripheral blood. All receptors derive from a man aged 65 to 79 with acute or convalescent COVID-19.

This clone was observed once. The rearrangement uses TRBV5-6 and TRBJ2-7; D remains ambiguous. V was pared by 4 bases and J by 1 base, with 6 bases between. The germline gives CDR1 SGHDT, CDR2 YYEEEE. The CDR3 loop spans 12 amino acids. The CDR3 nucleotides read TGTGCCAGCAGCGCTAGATCCTACGAGCAGTACTTC. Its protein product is CASSARSYEQYF.

Here the CDR3 reads CASYLPNYGYTF. Written as DNA, the CDR3 is TGTGCCTCCTACCTCCCAAACTATGGCTACACCTTC. The chain couples TRBV28 to TRBJ1-2; D is unresolved. The CDR3 extends over 12 amino acids. Between the trimmed V and J ends, which lost 11 bases and 2 bases, there was a span of 12 bases. Germline V CDR1 and CDR2: MDHEN, SYDVKM.

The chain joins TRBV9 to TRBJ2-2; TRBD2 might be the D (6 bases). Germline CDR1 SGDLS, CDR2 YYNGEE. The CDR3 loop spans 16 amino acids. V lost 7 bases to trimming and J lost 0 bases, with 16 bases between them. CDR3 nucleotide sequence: TGTGCCAGCGCCATACGGGAGATTCCGAACACCGGGGAGCTGTTTTTT. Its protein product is CASAIREIPNTGELFF. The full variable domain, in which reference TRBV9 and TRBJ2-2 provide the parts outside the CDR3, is DSGVTQTPKHLITATGQRVTLRCSPRSGDLSVYWYQQSLDQGLQFLIQYYNGEERAKGNILERFSAQQFPDLHSELNLSSLELGDSALYFCASAIREIPNTGELFFGEGSRLTVL.

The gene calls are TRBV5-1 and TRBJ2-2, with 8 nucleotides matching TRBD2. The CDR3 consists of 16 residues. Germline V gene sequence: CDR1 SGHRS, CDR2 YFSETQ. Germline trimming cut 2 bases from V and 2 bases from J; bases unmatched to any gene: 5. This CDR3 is CASSFLGGVNTGELFF. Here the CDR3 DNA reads TGCGCCAGCAGCTTCCTCGGGGGGGTCAACACCGGGGAGCTGTTTTTT.

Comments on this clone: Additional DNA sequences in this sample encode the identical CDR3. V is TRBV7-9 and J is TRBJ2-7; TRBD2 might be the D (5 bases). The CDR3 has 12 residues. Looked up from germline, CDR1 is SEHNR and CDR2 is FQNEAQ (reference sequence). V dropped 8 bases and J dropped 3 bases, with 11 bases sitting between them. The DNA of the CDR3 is TGTGCCAGCGCGGGCAGGAGCTACGAGCAGTACTTC. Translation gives CASAGRSYEQYF.

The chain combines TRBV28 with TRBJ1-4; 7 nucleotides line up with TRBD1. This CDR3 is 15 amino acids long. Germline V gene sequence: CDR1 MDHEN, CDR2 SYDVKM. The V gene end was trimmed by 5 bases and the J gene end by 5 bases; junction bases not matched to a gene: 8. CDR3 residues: CASSPQGQWNEKLFF. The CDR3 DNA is TGTGCCAGCAGTCCCCAGGGACAGTGGAATGAAAAACTGTTTTTT.

CDR3 amino acids: CASSLSRQGFLGEQYF. CDR3 sequence (DNA): TGTGCCAGCAGCTTAAGTCGCCAGGGCTTTTTGGGCGAGCAGTACTTC. The chain uses TRBV5-8 and TRBJ2-7; a weak D match, TRBD1 (5 bases). CDR3 length: 16 residues. Germline CDR1 and CDR2: SGHTS and YDEGEE. The V gene lost 2 bases and the J gene lost 6 bases, with 21 bases spanning the gap.

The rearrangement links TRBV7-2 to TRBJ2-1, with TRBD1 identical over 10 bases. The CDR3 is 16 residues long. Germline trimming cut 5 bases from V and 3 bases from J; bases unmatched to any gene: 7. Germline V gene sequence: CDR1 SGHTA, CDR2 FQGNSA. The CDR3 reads CASSPDRGQVYNEQFF. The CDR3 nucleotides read TGTGCCAGCAGCCCAGACAGGGGGCAAGTCTACAATGAGCAGTTCTTC.

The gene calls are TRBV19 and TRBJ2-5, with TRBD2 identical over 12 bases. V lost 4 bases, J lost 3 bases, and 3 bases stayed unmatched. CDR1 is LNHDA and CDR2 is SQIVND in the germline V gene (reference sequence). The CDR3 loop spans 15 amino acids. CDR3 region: CASSTSGRVEETQYF. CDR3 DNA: TGTGCCAGTAGTACTAGCGGGAGGGTGGAAGAGACCCAGTACTTC.

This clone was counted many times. The DNA of the CDR3 is TGTGCCAGTAGACAACCGGGACAGGGGGGAGGAGAGCAGTACTTC. It yields the protein CASRQPGQGGGEQYF. The rearrangement joins TRBV27 to TRBJ2-7; 11 positions match TRBD1. This CDR3 is built from 15 residues. Germline assignment: CDR1 MNHEY and CDR2 SMNVEV (reference sequence). Trimming cost V 9 bases and J 7 bases; bases outside gene matches: 14.

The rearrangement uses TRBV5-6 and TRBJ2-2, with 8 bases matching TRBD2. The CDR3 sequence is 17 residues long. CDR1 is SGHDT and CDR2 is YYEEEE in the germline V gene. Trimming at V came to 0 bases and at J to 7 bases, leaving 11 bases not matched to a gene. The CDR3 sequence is CASSLGAGAPFGGELFF. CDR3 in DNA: TGTGCCAGCAGCTTGGGAGCGGGGGCGCCTTTCGGCGGGGAGCTGTTTTTT. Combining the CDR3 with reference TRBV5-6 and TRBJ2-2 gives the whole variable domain DAGVTQSPTHLIKTRGQQVTLRCSPKSGHDTVSWYQQALGQGPQFIFQYYEEEERQRGNFPDRFSGHQFPNYSSELNVNALLLGDSALYLCASSLGAGAPFGGELFFGEGSRLTVL.

The CDR3 coding sequence is TGTGCCAGCAGCTTAGGGGGGACTAGCGGGAGGGATGAGCAGTTCTTC. Amino acid sequence: CASSLGGTSGRDEQFF. The chain recombines TRBV11-3 with TRBJ2-1; 16 nucleotides line up with TRBD2. The V gene end was trimmed by 1 base and the J gene end by 8 bases; junction bases not matched to a gene: 2. Germline V gene lookup returns CDR1 SGHNT and CDR2 YENEEA. The length of the CDR3 is 16 residues.

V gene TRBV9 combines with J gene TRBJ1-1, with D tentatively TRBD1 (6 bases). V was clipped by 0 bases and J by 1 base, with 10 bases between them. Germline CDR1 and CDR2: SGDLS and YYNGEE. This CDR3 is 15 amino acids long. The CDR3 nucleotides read TGTGCCAGCAGCGTAGTCGAACAGGGGAACACTGAAGCTTTCTTT. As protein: CASSVVEQGNTEAFF.

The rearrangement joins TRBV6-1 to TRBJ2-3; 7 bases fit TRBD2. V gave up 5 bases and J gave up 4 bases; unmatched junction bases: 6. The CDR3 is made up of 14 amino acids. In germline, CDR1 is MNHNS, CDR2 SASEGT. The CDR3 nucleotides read TGTGCCAGCAGTACCGCGGGAGTAGCAGATACGCAGTATTTT. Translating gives CASSTAGVADTQYF.

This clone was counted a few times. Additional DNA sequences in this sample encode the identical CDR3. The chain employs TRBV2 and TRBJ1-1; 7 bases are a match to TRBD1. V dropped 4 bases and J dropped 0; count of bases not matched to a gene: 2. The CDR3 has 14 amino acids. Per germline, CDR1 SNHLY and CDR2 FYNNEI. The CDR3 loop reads CASSVDRVNTEAFF. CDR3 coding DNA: TGTGCCAGCAGTGTAGACAGGGTGAACACTGAAGCTTTCTTT.

CDR3 sequence (DNA): TGCGCCAGCAGCCAAGGGAGGGGATCTACCTATGGCTACACCTTC. It is translated as CASSQGRGSTYGYTF. V is TRBV4-1 and J is TRBJ1-2; TRBD1 is a possible D gene (5 bases). The germline V and J ends were trimmed by 1 base and 4 bases, with 13 bases remaining between them. The CDR3 totals 15 residues. Germline V gene sequence: CDR1 MGHRA, CDR2 YSYEKL.

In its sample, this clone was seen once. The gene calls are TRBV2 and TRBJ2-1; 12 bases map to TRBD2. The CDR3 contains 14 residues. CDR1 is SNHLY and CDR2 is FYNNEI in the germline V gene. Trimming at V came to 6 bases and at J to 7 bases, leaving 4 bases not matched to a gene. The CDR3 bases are TGTGCCAGCAGGACTAGCGGGGGAGGGAATGAGCAGTTCTTC. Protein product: CASRTSGGGNEQFF.

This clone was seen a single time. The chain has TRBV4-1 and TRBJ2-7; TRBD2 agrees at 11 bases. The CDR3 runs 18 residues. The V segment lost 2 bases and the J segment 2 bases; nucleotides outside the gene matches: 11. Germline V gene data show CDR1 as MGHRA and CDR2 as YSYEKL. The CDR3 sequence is CASSQLGSGGAPAYEQYF. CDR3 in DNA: TGCGCCAGCAGCCAATTGGGTAGCGGGGGGGCCCCCGCCTACGAGCAGTACTTC.

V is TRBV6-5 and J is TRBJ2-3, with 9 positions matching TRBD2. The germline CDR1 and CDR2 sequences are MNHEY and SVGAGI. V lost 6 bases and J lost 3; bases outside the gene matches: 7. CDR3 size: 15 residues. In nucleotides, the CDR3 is TGTGCCAGCAGGGGTATGGCGGGGGGGACAGATACGCAGTATTTT. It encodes CASRGMAGGTDTQYF.